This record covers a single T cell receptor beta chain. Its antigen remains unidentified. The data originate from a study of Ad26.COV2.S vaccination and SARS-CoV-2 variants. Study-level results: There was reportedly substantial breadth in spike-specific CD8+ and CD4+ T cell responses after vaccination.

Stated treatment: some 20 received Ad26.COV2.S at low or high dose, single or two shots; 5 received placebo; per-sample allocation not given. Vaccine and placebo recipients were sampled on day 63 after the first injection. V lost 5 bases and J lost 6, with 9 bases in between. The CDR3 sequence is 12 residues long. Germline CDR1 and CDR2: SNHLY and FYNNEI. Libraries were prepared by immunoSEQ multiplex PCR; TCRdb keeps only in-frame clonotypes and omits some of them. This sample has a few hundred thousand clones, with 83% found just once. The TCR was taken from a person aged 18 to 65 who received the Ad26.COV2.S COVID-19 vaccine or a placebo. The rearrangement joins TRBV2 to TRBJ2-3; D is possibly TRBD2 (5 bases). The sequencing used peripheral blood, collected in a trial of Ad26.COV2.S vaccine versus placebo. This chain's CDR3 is CASSRIADTQYF. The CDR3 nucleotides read TGTGCCAGCAGTCGGATAGCGGATACGCAGTATTTT.